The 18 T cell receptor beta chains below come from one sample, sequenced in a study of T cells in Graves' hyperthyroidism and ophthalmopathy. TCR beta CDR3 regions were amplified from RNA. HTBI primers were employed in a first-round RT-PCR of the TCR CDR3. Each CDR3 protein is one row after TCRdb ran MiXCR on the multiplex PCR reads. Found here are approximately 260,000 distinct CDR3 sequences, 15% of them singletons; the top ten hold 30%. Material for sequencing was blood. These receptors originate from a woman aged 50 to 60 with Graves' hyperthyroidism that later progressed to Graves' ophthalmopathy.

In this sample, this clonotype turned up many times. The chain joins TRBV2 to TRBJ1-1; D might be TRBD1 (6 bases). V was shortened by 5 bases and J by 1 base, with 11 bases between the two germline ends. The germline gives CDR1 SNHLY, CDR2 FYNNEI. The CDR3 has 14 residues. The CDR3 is CASSSHRENTEAFF. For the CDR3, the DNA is TGTGCCAGCAGTTCCCACAGGGAGAACACTGAAGCTTTCTTT.

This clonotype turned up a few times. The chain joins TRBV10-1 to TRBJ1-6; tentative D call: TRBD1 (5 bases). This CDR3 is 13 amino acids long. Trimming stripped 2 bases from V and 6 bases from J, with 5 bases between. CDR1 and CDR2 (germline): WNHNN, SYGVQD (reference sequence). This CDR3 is CASSEGGNSPLHF. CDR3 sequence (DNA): TGCGCCAGCAGTGAGGGGGGTAATTCACCCCTCCACTTT.

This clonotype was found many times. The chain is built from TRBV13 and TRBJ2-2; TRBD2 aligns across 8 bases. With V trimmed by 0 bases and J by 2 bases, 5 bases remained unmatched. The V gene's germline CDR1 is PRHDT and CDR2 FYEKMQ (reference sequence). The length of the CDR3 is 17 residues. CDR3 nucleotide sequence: TGTGCCAGCAGCTTAGGCCTACTAGCGGAAAACACCGGGGAGCTGTTTTTT. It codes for CASSLGLLAENTGELFF.

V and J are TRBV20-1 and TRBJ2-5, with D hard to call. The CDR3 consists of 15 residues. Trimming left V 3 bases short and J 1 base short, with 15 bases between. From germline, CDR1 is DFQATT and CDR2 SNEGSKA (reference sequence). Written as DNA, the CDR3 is TGCAGTGCTAGGTTCCCAGGCGCAGTCCAAGAGACCCAGTACTTC. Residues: CSARFPGAVQETQYF.

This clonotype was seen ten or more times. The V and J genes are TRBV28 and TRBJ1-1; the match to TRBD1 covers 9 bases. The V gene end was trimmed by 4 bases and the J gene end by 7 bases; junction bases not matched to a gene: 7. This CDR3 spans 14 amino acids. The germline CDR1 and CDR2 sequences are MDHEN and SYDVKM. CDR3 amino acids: CASSSHRGRDEAFF. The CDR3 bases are TGTGCCAGCAGTTCTCACAGGGGGCGAGATGAAGCTTTCTTT.

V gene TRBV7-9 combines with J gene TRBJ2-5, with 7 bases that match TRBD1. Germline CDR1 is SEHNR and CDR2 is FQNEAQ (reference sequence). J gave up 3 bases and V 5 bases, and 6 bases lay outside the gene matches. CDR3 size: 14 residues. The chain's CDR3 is CASSRDSIKETQYF. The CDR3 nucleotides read TGTGCCAGCAGCCGGGACAGTATTAAAGAGACCCAGTACTTC. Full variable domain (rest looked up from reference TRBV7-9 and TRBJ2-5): DTGVSQNPRHKITKRGQNVTFRCDPISEHNRLYWYRQTLGQGPEFLTYFQNEAQLEKSRLLSDRFSAERPKGSFSTLEIQRTEQGDSAMYLCASSRDSIKETQYFGPGTRLLVL.

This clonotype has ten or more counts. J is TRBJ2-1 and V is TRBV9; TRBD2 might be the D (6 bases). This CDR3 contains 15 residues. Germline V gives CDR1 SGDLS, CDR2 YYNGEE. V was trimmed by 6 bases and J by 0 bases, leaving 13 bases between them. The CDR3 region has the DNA TGTGCCAGCACTGTCCTCGGGGGCTCCTACAATGAGCAGTTCTTC. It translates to CASTVLGGSYNEQFF.

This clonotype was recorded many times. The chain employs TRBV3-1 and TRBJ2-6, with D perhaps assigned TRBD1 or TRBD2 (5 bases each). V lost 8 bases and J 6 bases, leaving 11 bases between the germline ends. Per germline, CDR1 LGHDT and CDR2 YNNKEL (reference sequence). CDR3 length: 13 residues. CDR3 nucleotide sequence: TGTGCCAGCTGGGGGAGTCAGGCCAACGTCCTGACTTTC. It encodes CASWGSQANVLTF. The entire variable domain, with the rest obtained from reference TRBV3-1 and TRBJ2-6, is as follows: DTAVSQTPKYLVTQMGNDKSIKCEQNLGHDTMYWYKQDSKKFLKIMFSYNNKELIINETVPNRFSPKSPDKAHLNLHINSLELGDSAVYFCASWGSQANVLTFGAGSRLTVL.

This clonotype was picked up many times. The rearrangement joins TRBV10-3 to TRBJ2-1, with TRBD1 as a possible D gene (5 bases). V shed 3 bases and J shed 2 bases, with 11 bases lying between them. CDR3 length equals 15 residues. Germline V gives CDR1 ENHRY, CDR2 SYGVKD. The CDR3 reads CAISDPEGAYNEQFF. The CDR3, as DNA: TGTGCCATCAGTGATCCCGAAGGGGCCTACAATGAGCAGTTCTTC.

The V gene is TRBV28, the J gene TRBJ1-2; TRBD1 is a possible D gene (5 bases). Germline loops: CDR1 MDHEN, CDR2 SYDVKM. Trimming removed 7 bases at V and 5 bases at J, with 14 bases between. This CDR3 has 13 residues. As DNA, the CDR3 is TGTGCCAGCACCTCGGGACCGCTGTATGGCTACACCTTC. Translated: CASTSGPLYGYTF.

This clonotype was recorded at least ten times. The CDR3 DNA follows: TGTGCCAGCAGTCACCGGGACAGGGGATTTGGCTACACCTTC. Its translation is CASSHRDRGFGYTF. The chain joins TRBV25-1 to TRBJ1-2; 10 bases are shared with TRBD1. The CDR3 runs 14 residues. With V trimmed by 5 bases and J by 7 bases, 7 bases remained unmatched. The V gene's germline CDR1 is MGHDK and CDR2 SYGVNS.

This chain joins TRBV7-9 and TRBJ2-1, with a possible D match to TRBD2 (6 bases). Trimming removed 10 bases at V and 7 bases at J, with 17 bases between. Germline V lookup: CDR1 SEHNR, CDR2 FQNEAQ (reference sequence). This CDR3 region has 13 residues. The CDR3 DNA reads TGTGCCACGAAACCGGGACTTTTAAATGAGCAGTTCTTC. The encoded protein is CATKPGLLNEQFF.

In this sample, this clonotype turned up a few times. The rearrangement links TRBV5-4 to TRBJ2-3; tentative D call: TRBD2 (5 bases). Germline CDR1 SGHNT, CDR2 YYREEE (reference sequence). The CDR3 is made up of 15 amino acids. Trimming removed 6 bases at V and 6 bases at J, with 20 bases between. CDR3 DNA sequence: TGTGCCAGCACCTCTTCGGACTCACGCAGGGATACGCAGTATTTT. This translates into CASTSSDSRRDTQYF.

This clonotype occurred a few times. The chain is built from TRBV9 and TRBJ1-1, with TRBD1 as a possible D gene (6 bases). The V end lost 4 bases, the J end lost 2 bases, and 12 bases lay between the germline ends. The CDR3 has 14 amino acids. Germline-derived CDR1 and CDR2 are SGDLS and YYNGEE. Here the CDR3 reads CASSPQTGNTEAFF. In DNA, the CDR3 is TGTGCCAGCAGCCCCCAGACAGGAAACACTGAAGCTTTCTTT.

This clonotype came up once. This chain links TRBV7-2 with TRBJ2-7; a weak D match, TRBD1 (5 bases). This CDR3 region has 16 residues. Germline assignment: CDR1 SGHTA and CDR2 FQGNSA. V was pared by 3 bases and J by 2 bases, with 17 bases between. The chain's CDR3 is CASSLTSTVPAYEQYF. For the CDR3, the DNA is TGTGCCAGCAGCTTGACATCGACAGTCCCGGCCTACGAGCAGTACTTC. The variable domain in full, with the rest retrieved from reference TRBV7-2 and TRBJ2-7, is GAGVSQSPSNKVTEKGKDVELRCDPISGHTALYWYRQSLGQGLEFLIYFQGNSAPDKSGLPSDRFSAERTGGSVSTLTIQRTQQEDSAVYLCASSLTSTVPAYEQYFGPGTRLTVT.

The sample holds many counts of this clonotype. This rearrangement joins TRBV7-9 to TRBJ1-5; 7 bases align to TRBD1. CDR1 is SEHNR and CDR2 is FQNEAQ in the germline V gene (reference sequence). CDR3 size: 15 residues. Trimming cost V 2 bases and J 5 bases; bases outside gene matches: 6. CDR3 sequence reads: CASSLRGGEDQPQHF. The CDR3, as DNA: TGTGCCAGCAGCTTAAGAGGGGGCGAGGATCAGCCCCAGCATTTT.

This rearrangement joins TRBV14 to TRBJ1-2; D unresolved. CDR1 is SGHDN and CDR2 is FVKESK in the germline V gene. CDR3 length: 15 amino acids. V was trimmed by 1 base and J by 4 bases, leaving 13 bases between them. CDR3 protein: CASSQGLAVIYGYTF. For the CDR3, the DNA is TGTGCCAGCAGCCAAGGCCTGGCAGTTATCTATGGCTACACCTTC. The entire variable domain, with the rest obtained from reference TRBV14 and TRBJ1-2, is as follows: EAGVTQFPSHSVIEKGQTVTLRCDPISGHDNLYWYRRVMGKEIKFLLHFVKESKQDESGMPNNRFLAERTGGTYSTLKVQPAELEDSGVYFCASSQGLAVIYGYTFGSGTRLTVV.

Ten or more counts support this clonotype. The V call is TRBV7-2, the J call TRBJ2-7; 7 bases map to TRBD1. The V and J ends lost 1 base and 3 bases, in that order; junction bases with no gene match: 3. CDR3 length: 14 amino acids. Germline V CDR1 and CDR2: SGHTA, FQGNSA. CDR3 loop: CASSLGGQNYEQYF. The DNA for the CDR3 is TGTGCCAGCAGCTTAGGGGGACAGAACTACGAGCAGTACTTC.